This TCR beta chain is from a study of blood T cells in healthy people across ages (dated by TCRdb to 2013 to 2016). Regarding the complete study: Template switching captured roughly one uniquely barcoded TCR beta cDNA molecule per two T cells in model experiments. Using deep sequencing normalized with unique cDNA molecular identifiers, the study measured how TCR beta repertoire diversity changes with age. Donors of different ages were randomly distributed across sequencing lanes to avoid experimental bias. For two donors (one aged 18 to 30 and one aged 80 or older), the study analyzed two additional independent replicas of 1 million unique cDNA reads from the same blood draw. The donors were split into four age groups: young (average about 15 years), middle-aged (roughly 39), aged (about 62) and long-lived (over 80). Points the paper makes about the study in general: Estimates of total diversity based on one million sequenced T cells were considered lower bounds and underestimates. Because the CMV infection status of the donors was unknown, age-related changes in expanded clonotypes may potentially have been confounded. As age increased, observed TCR beta diversity per million T cells dropped in a roughly linear way, and a significant reduction was already evident by age roughly 36. The long-lived group showed more naive CD4+ T cells, fewer expanded clones and increased TCR diversity than the aged group, suggesting age selection. The percentage of naive T cells measured by flow cytometry correlated strongly with observed TCR beta diversity. Conclusive comparison of naive and antigen-experienced compartments was prevented by the profiling of bulk unsorted PBMCs.

Concerning this clonotype: The specificity of this receptor is unknown. No base qualities exist here, and no much larger clone lies one base off it.

There are 14 amino acids in the CDR3, from cysteine to phenylalanine inclusive. Only CDR3 DNA is held: 42 bases, read in frame from base 1. V sheds 6 bases and J sheds 4 bases, leaving 15 bases between their ends. Looking up the germline V gene yields CDR1 MNHEY and CDR2 SVGEGT. Systemically healthy Caucasian individuals from Russia, 39 in total and aged roughly 6 to 100 years, were included as donors. About 10 milliliters of peripheral blood were drawn from each donor into EDTA-treated Vacutainer tubes. Ficoll-Paque density-gradient centrifugation was used to isolate PBMCs, with at least 6.5 million per sample. Total RNA was extracted from PBMCs with Trizol reagent, with at least 5.5 micrograms obtained per sample. Naive CD45RAhigh/CD27high T cell percentages were measured by flow cytometry on a PBMC aliquot from every donor. Receptors were amplified or captured by 5' RACE. The sequencer was an Illumina HiSeq 2500. A second about 7 to 12 cycle PCR used a sample-barcoded 5' primer and a J-beta primer mix. A unique molecular identifier was introduced onto each TCR beta cDNA molecule by a template-switch 5' adaptor carrying 12 random nucleotides. Each sample yielded at least 3 million CDR3-containing paired-end reads. First-strand cDNA synthesis was performed from all RNA using the Mint cDNA synthesis kit, with priming by a TRBC-specific oligonucleotide. Following uracil-DNA glycosylase treatment, all cDNA underwent a first 18-cycle PCR with the universal primers M1SS and BC2_uni_R. The authors' analysis ran thus. For normalization, 1 million high-quality reads, each with a distinct molecular identifier, were randomly selected from each sample. Instead of being binned into consensus sequences, reads that shared molecular identifiers were thrown out. MiTCR, set to a Q25 quality threshold and the strictest error-elimination algorithm, was used for CDR3 identification, clonotype clustering and error correction. A nonparametric unseen species model with Euler transformation was used to estimate a lower bound on total TCR beta diversity. TCRdb trimmed the raw reads at Q25, called clones with MiXCR and kept productive beta chains. Each entry is one CDR3 protein sequence, shown with its most common DNA and genes. The V and J calls here are based on TCRdb, not the publication. The sample table lists around 580,000 distinct CDR3 sequences, 40% to 50% of them with a count of one. The ten biggest clones cover 20% to 25% of the sample.

The origin of this receptor is a man of 80 years or more in good health. Sequenced material: blood. The V and J segments used are TRBV6-2 or TRBV6-3 and TRBJ1-2; possibly the D gene is TRBD1, per 5 matching bases. The sequenced DNA is TGTGCCAGCAGCATGGTCGGGACTGGCTATGGCTACACCTTC. Translated, this is CASSMVGTGYGYTF.